The following is a T cell receptor (beta chain) sequence with its context. No antigen is known for it. Time point of the sample: pre-sensitization, week 0. The treatment denotes: therapeutic diphenylcyclopropenone sensitization with weekly scalp DPC. This sample is drawn from a study of human T cells and chemical hapten exposure. Study overall: The patch tests put 0.01% DPC on the skin of the upper back and were read 6 days later.

CDR1 is SEHNR, CDR2 FQNEAQ, per germline (reference sequence). This CDR3 spans 14 amino acids. V lost 4 bases, J lost 9 bases, and 16 bases lay in between. Individual cDNA molecules each carried unique molecular identifiers attached by the library. TCRdb re-derived calls from the RACE reads in MiXCR, one entry per CDR3 protein. The sample has tens of thousands of distinct CDR3 sequences, over 9.5% seen once. Study results and caveats: Among expanded TCRs, significantly more large CDR3 similarity clusters formed than among controls. No change in TCRs above 1 in 1000 frequency was produced by DPC sensitization.

The receptor's source is a woman aged 45-59 years with alopecia areata. Some clones in this sample may be carry-over from other donors' samples. The chain combines TRBV7-9 with TRBJ2-4, with D perhaps matching TRBD2 (6 bases). The sequencing here drew on whole blood, taken in connection with sensitization to the hapten diphenylcyclopropenone (DPC). Here the CDR3 DNA reads TGTGCCAGCAGCTCGGACTACCTTCTGGGCATTCAGTACTTC. Residues: CASSSDYLLGIQYF.